The 15 T cell receptor beta chains reported below all come from one sample, sequenced in a study of STAT5B mutations in CD4+ large granular lymphocyte leukemia (dated by TCRdb to 2022 to 2024). To prepare the library, the immunoSEQ multiplex PCR assay was applied. TCRdb obtained this table from immuneACCESS and retained in-frame rearrangements with V and J assigned. These tables miss some clones; where compared with another copy, unresolved V genes account for less than half of the shortfall, and the remainder is unexplained. Across this sample there are around 30,000 clones, with roughly 70% seen only once. Roughly 2% of the sample is taken by the ten largest. The sample taken for sequencing was CD4+ T cells from blood buffy coats. Every receptor here comes from a human donor in good health.

The gene calls are TRBV27 and TRBJ1-1; D is possibly TRBD1 (6 bases). The germline V gene encodes CDR1 MNHEY and CDR2 SMNVEV (reference sequence). The CDR3 has 16 amino acids. V lost 3 bases and J lost 0, with 14 bases in between. For the CDR3, the DNA is TGTGCCAGCAGTTTTCAGGGGTGGACGATGAACACTGAAGCTTTCTTT. Amino acids: CASSFQGWTMNTEAFF.

V and J are TRBV6-6 and TRBJ2-7; D tentatively fits TRBD1 or TRBD2 (6 bases each). The germline V and J ends were trimmed by 10 bases and 4 bases, with 14 bases remaining between them. The CDR3 extends over 12 amino acids. Germline V gene data show CDR1 as MNHNY and CDR2 as SVGAGI (reference sequence). The CDR3 loop reads CATRRGRYEQYF. In nucleotides, the CDR3 is TGTGCCACCCGGAGGGGGAGGTACGAGCAGTACTTC.

The chain uses TRBV6-5 and TRBJ1-6; tentatively, D is TRBD1 (5 bases). Germline-derived CDR1 and CDR2 are MNHEY and SVGAGI. V shed 6 bases and J shed 10 bases, with 13 bases lying between them. This CDR3 has 13 residues. The CDR3 region is CASSQRGGSPLHF. The CDR3 region has the DNA TGTGCCAGCAGCCAAAGGGGTGGCTCACCCCTCCACTTT.

This chain links TRBV6-5 with TRBJ2-3, with TRBD1 matching 9 bases. This CDR3 region has 15 residues. The germline V gene encodes CDR1 MNHEY and CDR2 SVGAGI. The trim removed 6 bases at V and 1 base at J, leaving 5 bases unmatched. CDR3 coding DNA: TGTGCCAGCAGAAACCGGGACAGGGGCACAGATACGCAGTATTTT. It translates to CASRNRDRGTDTQYF.

The chain is built from TRBV6-4 and TRBJ1-6, with 7 bases identical to TRBD1. This CDR3 comprises 14 residues. From germline, CDR1 is MRHNA and CDR2 SNTAGT. The junction had 3 bases not matched to a gene; V was cut back by 5 bases and J by 5 bases. The CDR3 nucleotides read TGTGCCAGCAGTCCAGGGGGACATAATTCACCCCTCCACTTT. This translates into CASSPGGHNSPLHF.

This chain links TRBV9 with TRBJ2-7; tentatively, D is TRBD1 (6 bases). V was trimmed by 0 bases and J by 2 bases, leaving 12 bases between them. The CDR3 loop spans 15 amino acids. Germline CDR1 and CDR2: SGDLS and YYNGEE. The CDR3 is CASSVATGMAYEQYF. The CDR3 DNA is TGTGCCAGCAGCGTAGCCACAGGGATGGCCTACGAGCAGTACTTC.

This chain connects TRBV6-1 to TRBJ1-6; 8 bases align to TRBD1. The CDR3 spans 15 residues. The V and J ends lost 6 bases and 7 bases, in that order; junction bases with no gene match: 8. Per germline, CDR1 MNHNS and CDR2 SASEGT. CDR3 protein: CASSSFDRGNSPLHF. The CDR3 bases are TGTGCCAGCAGCTCCTTCGACAGGGGAAATTCACCCCTCCACTTT.

This clone has just a few counts. This sequence joins TRBV10-3 and TRBJ2-1; 11 nucleotides align to TRBD2. J gave up 9 bases and V 6 bases, and 7 bases lay outside the gene matches. CDR1 and CDR2 from the germline V gene are ENHRY and SYGVKD. The CDR3 length is 14 residues. The CDR3 protein is CAIRATSGGAEQFF. CDR3 in DNA: TGTGCCATCAGGGCCACTAGCGGGGGTGCTGAGCAGTTCTTC.

This clone was counted only a few times. The chain carries TRBV6-6 and TRBJ1-5; 7 bases line up with TRBD1. The CDR3 spans 16 residues. Germline V gene data show CDR1 as MNHNY and CDR2 as SVGAGI (reference sequence). V dropped 2 bases and J dropped 7; count of bases not matched to a gene: 11. CDR3 in amino acids: CASSYGGTALNQPQHF. The CDR3, as DNA: TGTGCCAGCAGTTACGGCGGGACAGCCCTCAACCAGCCCCAGCATTTT.

The chain uses TRBV6-5 and TRBJ1-6; D call uncertain. V lost 4 bases, J lost 5 bases, and 9 bases lay in between. Germline V CDR1 and CDR2: MNHEY, SVGAGI. This CDR3 contains 14 residues. The CDR3 coding sequence is TGTGCCAGCAGTTGGCAGGCGAATAATTCACCCCTCCACTTT. Translated: CASSWQANNSPLHF.

The chain recombines TRBV6-6 with TRBJ2-3; D perhaps matches TRBD2 (7 bases). CDR3 length equals 15 residues. Deletions cut 6 bases from V and 5 bases from J, with 18 bases between. Germline assignment: CDR1 MNHNY and CDR2 SVGAGI (reference sequence). The CDR3, as DNA: TGTGCCAGCAGCCGGTCTGGGGGGGCAAGAGATACGCAGTATTTT. Amino acid sequence: CASSRSGGARDTQYF.

The genes are TRBV5-1 and TRBJ2-5, with 7 bases matching TRBD2. The CDR3 runs 14 residues. Germline assignment: CDR1 SGHRS and CDR2 YFSETQ. The V segment lost 4 bases and the J segment 7 bases; nucleotides outside the gene matches: 10. CDR3 bases: TGCGCCAGCAGCGGGCCCGGGACTACAGCGACCCAGTACTTC. Amino acids: CASSGPGTTATQYF.

The chain links TRBV5-4 to TRBJ2-7; no clear D gene. The CDR3 loop spans 12 amino acids. CDR1 SGHNT and CDR2 YYREEE come from the germline V gene (reference sequence). V was pared by 3 bases and J by 0 bases, with 4 bases between. The CDR3 here is CASSSPSYEQYF. Here the CDR3 DNA reads TGTGCCAGCAGCTCACCCTCCTACGAGCAGTACTTC.

This clone has a handful of counts. The chain has TRBV19 and TRBJ1-2; D not resolved. The CDR3 is 12 residues long. V was trimmed by 6 bases and J by 8 bases, leaving 13 bases between them. Germline loops: CDR1 LNHDA, CDR2 SQIVND (reference sequence). This CDR3 reads CASRTGAGGYTF. The CDR3 DNA follows: TGTGCCAGTAGGACCGGAGCGGGAGGCTACACCTTC.

The chain's CDR3 is CASSLGVEYTDTQYF. CDR3 DNA: TGCGCCAGCAGCTTGGGGGTCGAATACACAGATACGCAGTATTTT. This chain connects TRBV5-1 to TRBJ2-3, with D unresolved. V lost 0 bases to trimming and J lost 2 bases, with 10 bases between them. The CDR3 extends over 15 amino acids. Germline V lookup: CDR1 SGHRS, CDR2 YFSETQ. The full variable domain, with the rest looked up from reference TRBV5-1 and TRBJ2-3, is KAGVTQTPRYLIKTRGQQVTLSCSPISGHRSVSWYQQTPGQGLQFLFEYFSETQRNKGNFPGRFSGRQFSNSRSEMNVSTLELGDSALYLCASSLGVEYTDTQYFGPGTRLTVL.